Reported below is one T cell receptor beta chain. The assay was immunoSEQ multiplex PCR, and TCRdb's table has in-frame clones only and misses some. Of 79,000 or so clones listed, 93% are singletons. This sample stems from a study of technical replicates of blood from a handful of donors. V shed 3 bases, J shed 7 bases, and the junction held 8 bases outside the gene matches. This CDR3 comprises 15 residues. Germline V CDR1 and CDR2: MGHRA, YSYEKL. The TCR comes from a human donor in good health. This chain joins TRBV4-1 and TRBJ2-1; 8 positions agree with TRBD2. The material sequenced was T cells isolated from PBMCs. In DNA, the CDR3 is TGCGCCAGCAGCCAGGGGGCGGGAGGCGCGAATGAGCAGTTCTTC. It translates to CASSQGAGGANEQFF.